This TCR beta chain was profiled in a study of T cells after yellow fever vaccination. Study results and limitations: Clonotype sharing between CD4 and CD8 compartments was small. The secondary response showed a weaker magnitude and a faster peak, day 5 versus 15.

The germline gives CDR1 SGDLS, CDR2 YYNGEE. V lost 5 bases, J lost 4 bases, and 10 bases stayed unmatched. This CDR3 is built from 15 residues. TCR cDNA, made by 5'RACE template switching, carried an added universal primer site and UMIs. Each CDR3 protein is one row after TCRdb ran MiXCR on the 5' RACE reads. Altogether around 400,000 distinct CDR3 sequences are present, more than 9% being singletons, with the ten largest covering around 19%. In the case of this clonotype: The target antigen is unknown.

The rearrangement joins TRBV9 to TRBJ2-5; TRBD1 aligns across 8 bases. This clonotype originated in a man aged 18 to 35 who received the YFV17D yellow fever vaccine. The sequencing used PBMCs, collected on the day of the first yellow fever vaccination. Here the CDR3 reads CASSGTGGYLETQYF. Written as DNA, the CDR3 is TGTGCCAGCAGTGGAACAGGGGGATATTTAGAGACCCAGTACTTC.